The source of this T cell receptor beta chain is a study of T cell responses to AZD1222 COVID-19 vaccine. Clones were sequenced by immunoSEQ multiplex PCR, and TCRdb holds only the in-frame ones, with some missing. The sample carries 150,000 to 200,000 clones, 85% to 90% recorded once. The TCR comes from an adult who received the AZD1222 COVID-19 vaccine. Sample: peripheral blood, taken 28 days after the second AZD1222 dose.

The CDR3 here is CASSYAGDYEQYF. In DNA, the CDR3 is TGTGCCAGCAGTTACGCAGGTGATTACGAGCAGTACTTC. J is TRBJ2-7 and V is TRBV6-2 or TRBV6-3; D gene unclear. This CDR3 contains 13 residues. Germline V gene data show CDR1 as MNHEY and CDR2 as SVGEGT. The V end was cut by 2 bases, the J end by 4 bases, with 9 bases between.